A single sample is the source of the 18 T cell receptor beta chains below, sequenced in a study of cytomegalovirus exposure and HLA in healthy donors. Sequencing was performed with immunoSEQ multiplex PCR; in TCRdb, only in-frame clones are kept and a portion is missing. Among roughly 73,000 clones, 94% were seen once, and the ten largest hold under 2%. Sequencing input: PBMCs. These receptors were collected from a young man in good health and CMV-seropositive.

The CDR3 is CASSRTGNEQFF. The DNA of the CDR3 is TGTGCCAGCAGCCGTACTGGCAATGAGCAGTTCTTC. The chain couples TRBV11-1 to TRBJ2-1; D uncertain. This CDR3 is 12 amino acids long. The V gene lost 5 bases and the J gene lost 6 bases, with 8 bases spanning the gap. Germline CDR1 and CDR2: SGHAT and FQDESV (reference sequence).

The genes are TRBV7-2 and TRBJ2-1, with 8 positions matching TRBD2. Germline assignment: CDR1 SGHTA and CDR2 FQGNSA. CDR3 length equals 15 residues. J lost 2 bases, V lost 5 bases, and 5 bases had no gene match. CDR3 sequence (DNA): TGTGCCAGCAGCCTTCCCGGGAGGGCCTACAATGAGCAGTTCTTC. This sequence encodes CASSLPGRAYNEQFF.

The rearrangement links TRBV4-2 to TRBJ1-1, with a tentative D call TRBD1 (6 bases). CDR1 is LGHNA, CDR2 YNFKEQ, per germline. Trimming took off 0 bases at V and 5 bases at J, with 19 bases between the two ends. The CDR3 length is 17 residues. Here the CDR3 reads CASSQDLLRGGGTEAFF. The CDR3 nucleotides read TGTGCCAGCAGCCAAGACCTCCTCAGAGGGGGGGGGACTGAAGCTTTCTTT.

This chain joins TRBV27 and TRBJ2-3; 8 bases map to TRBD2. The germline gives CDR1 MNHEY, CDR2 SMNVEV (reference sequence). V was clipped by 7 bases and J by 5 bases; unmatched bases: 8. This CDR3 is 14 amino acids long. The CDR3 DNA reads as TGTGCCAGCAAGCGGGAGCGACGAGGAGATACGCAGTATTTT. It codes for CASKRERRGDTQYF.

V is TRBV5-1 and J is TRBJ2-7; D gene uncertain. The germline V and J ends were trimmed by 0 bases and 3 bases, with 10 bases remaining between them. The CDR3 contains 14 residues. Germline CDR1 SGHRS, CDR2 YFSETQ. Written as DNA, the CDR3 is TGCGCCAGCAGCTTGGACGGCGGTGTCTACGAGCAGTACTTC. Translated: CASSLDGGVYEQYF.

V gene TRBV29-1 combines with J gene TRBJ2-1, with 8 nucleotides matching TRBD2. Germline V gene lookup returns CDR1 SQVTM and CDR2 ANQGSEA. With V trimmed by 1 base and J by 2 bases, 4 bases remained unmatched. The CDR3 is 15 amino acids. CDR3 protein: CSVEGPGGPYNEQFF. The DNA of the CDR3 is TGCAGCGTTGAAGGACCGGGAGGGCCCTACAATGAGCAGTTCTTC.

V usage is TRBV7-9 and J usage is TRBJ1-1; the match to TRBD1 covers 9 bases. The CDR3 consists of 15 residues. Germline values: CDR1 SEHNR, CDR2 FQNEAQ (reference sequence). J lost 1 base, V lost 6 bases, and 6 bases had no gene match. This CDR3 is CASRPRQGENTEAFF. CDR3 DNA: TGTGCCAGCAGGCCCCGACAGGGGGAGAACACTGAAGCTTTCTTT.

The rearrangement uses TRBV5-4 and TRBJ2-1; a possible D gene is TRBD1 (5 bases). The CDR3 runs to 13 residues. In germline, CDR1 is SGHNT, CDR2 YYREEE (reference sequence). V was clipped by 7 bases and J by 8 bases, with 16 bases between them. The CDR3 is CASWGPKVHEQFF. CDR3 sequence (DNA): TGTGCCAGCTGGGGCCCGAAGGTCCATGAGCAGTTCTTC.

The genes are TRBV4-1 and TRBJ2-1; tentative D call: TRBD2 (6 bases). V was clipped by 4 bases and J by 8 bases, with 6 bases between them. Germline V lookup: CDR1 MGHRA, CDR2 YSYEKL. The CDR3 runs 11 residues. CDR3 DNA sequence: TGCGCCAGCAGCCCGGGGGATGAGCAGTTCTTC. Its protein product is CASSPGDEQFF.

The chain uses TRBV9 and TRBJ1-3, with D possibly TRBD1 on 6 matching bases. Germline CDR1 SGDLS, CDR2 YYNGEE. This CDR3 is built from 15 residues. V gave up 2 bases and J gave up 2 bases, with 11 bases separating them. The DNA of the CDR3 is TGTGCCAGCAGCGTTATGGGGGCTGCTGGAAACACCATATATTTT. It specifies CASSVMGAAGNTIYF. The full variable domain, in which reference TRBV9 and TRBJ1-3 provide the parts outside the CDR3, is DSGVTQTPKHLITATGQRVTLRCSPRSGDLSVYWYQQSLDQGLQFLIQYYNGEERAKGNILERFSAQQFPDLHSELNLSSLELGDSALYFCASSVMGAAGNTIYFGEGSWLTVV.

CDR3 protein: CASADRISSYEQYF. In DNA, the CDR3 is TGTGCCAGCGCCGACAGGATAAGCTCCTACGAGCAGTACTTC. V and J are TRBV6-5 and TRBJ2-7; D perhaps matches TRBD1 (6 bases). The CDR3 is 14 residues long. Trimming took 8 bases from V and 0 from J, leaving 14 bases between them. Germline V lookup: CDR1 MNHEY, CDR2 SVGAGI.

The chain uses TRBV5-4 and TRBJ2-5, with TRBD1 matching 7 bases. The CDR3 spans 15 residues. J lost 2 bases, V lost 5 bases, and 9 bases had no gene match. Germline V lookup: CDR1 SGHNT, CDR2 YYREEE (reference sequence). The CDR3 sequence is CASRQTGEGQETQYF. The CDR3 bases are TGTGCCAGCAGACAAACAGGGGAAGGACAAGAGACCCAGTACTTC.

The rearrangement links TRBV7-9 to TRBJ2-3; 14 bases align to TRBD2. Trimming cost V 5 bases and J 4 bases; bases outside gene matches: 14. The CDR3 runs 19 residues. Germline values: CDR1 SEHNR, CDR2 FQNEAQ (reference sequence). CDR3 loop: CASSPEGLAGVFRADTQYF. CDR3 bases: TGTGCCAGCAGCCCGGAGGGACTAGCGGGAGTTTTCCGGGCAGATACGCAGTATTTT.

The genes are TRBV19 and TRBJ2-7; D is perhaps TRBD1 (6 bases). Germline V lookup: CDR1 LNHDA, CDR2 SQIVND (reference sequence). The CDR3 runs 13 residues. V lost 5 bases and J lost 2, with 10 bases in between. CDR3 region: CASSLQGPYEQYF. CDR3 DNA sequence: TGTGCCAGTAGTCTACAGGGCCCCTACGAGCAGTACTTC.

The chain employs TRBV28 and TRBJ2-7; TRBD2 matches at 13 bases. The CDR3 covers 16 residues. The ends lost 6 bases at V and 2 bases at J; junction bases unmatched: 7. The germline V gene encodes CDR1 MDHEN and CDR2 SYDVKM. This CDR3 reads CASSPGTSGIPYEQYF. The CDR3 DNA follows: TGTGCCAGCAGCCCCGGGACTAGCGGGATCCCCTACGAGCAGTACTTC.

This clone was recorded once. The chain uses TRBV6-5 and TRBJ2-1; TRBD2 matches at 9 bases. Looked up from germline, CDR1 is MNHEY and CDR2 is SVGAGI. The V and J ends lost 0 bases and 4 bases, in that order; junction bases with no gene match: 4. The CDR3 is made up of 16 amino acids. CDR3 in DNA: TGTGCCAGCAGTTACTCGACTAGCGGAGGATACAATGAGCAGTTCTTC. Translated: CASSYSTSGGYNEQFF.

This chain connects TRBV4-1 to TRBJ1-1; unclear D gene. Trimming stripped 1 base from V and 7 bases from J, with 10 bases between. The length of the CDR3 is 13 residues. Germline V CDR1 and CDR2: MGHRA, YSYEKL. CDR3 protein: CASSQVRQVEAFF. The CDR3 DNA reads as TGCGCCAGCAGCCAAGTTCGGCAGGTTGAAGCTTTCTTT.

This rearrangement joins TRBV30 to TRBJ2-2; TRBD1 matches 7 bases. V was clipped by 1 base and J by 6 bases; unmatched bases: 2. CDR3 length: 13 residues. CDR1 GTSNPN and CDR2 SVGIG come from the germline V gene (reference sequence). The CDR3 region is CAWSEGAPGELFF. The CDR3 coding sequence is TGTGCCTGGAGTGAGGGGGCCCCCGGGGAGCTGTTTTTT.